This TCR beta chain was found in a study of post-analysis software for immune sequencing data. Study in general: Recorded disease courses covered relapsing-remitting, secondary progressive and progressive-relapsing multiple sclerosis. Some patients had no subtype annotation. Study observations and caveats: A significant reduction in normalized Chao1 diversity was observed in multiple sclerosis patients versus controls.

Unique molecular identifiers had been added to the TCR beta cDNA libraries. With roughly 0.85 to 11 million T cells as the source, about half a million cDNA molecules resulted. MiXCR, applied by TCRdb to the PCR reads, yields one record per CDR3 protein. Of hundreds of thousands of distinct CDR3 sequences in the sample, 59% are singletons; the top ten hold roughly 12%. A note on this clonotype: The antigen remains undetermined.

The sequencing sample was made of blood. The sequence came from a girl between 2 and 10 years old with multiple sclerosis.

This CDR3 reads CASSLNPGGTEAFF. CDR3 in DNA: TGTGCCAGCAGCTTAAACCCTGGGGGCACTGAAGCTTTCTTT. The chain couples TRBV7-9 to TRBJ1-1, with D possibly being TRBD1 (5 bases). The CDR3 spans 14 residues. The germline CDR1 and CDR2 sequences are SEHNR and FQNEAQ (reference sequence). V was clipped by 2 bases and J by 4 bases, with 11 bases between them. Full variable domain (remainder filled in from reference TRBV7-9 and TRBJ1-1): DTGVSQNPRHKITKRGQNVTFRCDPISEHNRLYWYRQTLGQGPEFLTYFQNEAQLEKSRLLSDRFSAERPKGSFSTLEIQRTEQGDSAMYLCASSLNPGGTEAFFGQGTRLTVV.